These T cell receptor beta chains were read from a single sample in a study of post-analysis software for immune sequencing data. From the PCR reads, TCRdb called clonotypes with MiXCR, one entry per CDR3 protein. Among about 770,000 distinct CDR3 sequences listed, 35% to 55% were seen once. Sequenced sample: blood. The receptors come from a girl aged 10-17 years with multiple sclerosis. CDR3s include the opening cysteine and the closing phenylalanine or tryptophan.

j_call v_call cdr3_length cdr3_aa
TRBJ2-4 TRBV12-3/TRBV12-4 17 CASSLNLGGMVKNIQYF
TRBJ2-1 TRBV7-9 15 CASSLSELSYNEQFF
TRBJ2-3 TRBV4-3 16 CASSPDASGRTDTQYF
TRBJ2-1 TRBV11-2 14 CASSLSPLSNEQFF
TRBJ2-5 TRBV12-3/TRBV12-4 13 CASSLNRDWAQYF
TRBJ1-2 TRBV12-3/TRBV12-4 13 CASTESGQNGYTF
TRBJ2-3 TRBV5-1 14 CASSLEGNTDTQYF
TRBJ2-3 TRBV4-3 14 CASSQGLADMTQYF
TRBJ1-1 TRBV27 14 CASSMVTGGLEAFF
TRBJ2-4 TRBV5-1 18 CASSLGASGNAGRNIQYF